This TCR beta chain originates from a study of post-analysis software for immune sequencing data. Across the study: Recorded disease courses covered relapsing-remitting, secondary progressive and progressive-relapsing multiple sclerosis. Some patients had no subtype annotation.

The TCR beta cDNA libraries contained unique molecular identifiers. The yield from approximately 1 to 10 million T cells was 500,000 or so cDNA molecules in total. TCRdb re-analysed the PCR reads in MiXCR, keeping a single row per CDR3 protein. The table lists more than 500,000 distinct CDR3 sequences, around a third of them singletons, with about 5.6% in the top ten. Concerning this clonotype itself: Its antigen is as yet unknown.

CDR1 and CDR2 from the germline V gene are MNHNS and SASEGT. The CDR3 spans 14 residues. V was trimmed by 1 base and J by 4 bases, leaving 10 bases between them. General study findings and limits: There were five or six TRBV segments more frequent in patients than controls, and TRBV5-6, TRBV5-1 and TRBV20-1 were among them. There was significantly lower normalized Chao1 diversity in multiple sclerosis patients than in controls.

The chain employs TRBV6-1 and TRBJ1-2; D is possibly TRBD1 (5 bases). The sequenced material came from blood. The clonotype comes from a girl under 18 with multiple sclerosis. The CDR3 loop is CASSEGDGGYGYTF. For the CDR3, the DNA is TGTGCCAGCAGTGAAGGGGACGGTGGCTATGGCTACACCTTC.